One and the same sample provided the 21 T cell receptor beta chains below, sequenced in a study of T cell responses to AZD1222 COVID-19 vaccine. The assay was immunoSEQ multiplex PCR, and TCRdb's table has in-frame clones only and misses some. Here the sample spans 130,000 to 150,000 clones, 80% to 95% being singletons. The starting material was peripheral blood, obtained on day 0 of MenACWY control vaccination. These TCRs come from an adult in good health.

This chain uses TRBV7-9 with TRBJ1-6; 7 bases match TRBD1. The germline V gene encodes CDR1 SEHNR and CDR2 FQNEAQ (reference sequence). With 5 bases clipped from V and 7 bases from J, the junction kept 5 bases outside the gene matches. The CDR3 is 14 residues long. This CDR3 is CASSVGQANSPLHF. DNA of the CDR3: TGTGCCAGCAGCGTAGGACAGGCCAATTCACCCCTCCACTTT.

CDR3 protein: CAISEAGSYNSPLHF. CDR3 sequence (DNA): TGTGCCATCAGTGAAGCGGGTTCCTATAATTCACCCCTCCACTTT. V is TRBV10-3 and J is TRBJ1-6; D unresolved. Germline lookup yields CDR1 ENHRY and CDR2 SYGVKD. The CDR3 has 15 residues. V lost 3 bases to trimming and J lost 1 base, with 7 bases between them.

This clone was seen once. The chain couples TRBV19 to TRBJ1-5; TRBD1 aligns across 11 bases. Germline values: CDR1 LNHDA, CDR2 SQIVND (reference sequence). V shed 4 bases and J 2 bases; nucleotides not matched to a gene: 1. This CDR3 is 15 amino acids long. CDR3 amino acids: CASSKGQGGNQPQHF. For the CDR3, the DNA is TGTGCCAGTAGTAAGGGACAGGGGGGCAATCAGCCCCAGCATTTT.

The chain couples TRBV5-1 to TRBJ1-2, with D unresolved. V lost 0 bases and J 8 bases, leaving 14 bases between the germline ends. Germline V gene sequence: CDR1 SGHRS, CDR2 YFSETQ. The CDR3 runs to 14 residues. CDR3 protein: CASSLVGSLGGYTF. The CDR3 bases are TGCGCCAGCAGCTTGGTTGGCAGTCTTGGCGGCTACACCTTC.

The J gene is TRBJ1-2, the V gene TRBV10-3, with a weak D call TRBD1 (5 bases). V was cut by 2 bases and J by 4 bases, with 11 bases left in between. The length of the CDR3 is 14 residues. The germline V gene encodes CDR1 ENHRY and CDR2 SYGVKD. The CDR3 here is CAISEGTAIYGYTF. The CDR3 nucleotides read TGTGCCATCAGTGAGGGGACGGCAATCTATGGCTACACCTTC.

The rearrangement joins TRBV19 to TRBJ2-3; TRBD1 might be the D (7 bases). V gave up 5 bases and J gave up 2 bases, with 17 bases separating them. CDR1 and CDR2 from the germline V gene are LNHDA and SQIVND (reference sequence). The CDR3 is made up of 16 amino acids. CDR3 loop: CASSHRGLALTDTQYF. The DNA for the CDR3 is TGTGCCAGTAGTCACAGGGGACTTGCTCTCACAGATACGCAGTATTTT.

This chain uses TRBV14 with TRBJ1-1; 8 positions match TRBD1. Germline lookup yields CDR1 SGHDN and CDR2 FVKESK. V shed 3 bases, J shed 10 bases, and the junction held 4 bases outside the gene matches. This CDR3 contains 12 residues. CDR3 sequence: CASSHTDRGAFF. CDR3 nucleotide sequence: TGTGCCAGCAGCCACACTGACAGGGGAGCTTTCTTT.

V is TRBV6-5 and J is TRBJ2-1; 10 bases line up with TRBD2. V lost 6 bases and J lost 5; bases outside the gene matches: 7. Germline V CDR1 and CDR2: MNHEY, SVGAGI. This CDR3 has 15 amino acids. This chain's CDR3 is CASSAASGGNNEQFF. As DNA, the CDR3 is TGTGCCAGCAGCGCCGCTAGCGGGGGCAACAATGAGCAGTTCTTC.

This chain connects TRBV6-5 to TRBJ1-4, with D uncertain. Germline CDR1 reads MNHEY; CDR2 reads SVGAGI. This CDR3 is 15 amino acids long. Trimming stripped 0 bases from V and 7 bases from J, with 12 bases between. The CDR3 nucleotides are TGTGCCAGCAGTTACTCGGTACAGATTAGTGAAAAACTGTTTTTT. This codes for CASSYSVQISEKLFF.

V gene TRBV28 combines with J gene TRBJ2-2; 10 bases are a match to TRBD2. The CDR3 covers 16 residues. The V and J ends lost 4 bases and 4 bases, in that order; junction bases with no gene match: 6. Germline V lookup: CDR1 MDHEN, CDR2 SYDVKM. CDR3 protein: CASSSVAGGLTGELFF. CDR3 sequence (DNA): TGTGCCAGCAGTTCCGTAGCGGGAGGCCTCACCGGGGAGCTGTTTTTT.

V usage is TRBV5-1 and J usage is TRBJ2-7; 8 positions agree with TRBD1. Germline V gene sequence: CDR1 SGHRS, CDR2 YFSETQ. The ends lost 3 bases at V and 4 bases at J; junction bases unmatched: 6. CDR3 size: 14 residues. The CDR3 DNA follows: TGCGCCAGCAGCTACACAGGGGGAACATACGAGCAGTACTTC. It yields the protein CASSYTGGTYEQYF.

CDR3 nucleotides: TGTGCCAGTAGTTTCGAGGGGAGTTCGACTGAAGCTTTCTTT. It codes for CASSFEGSSTEAFF. The chain uses TRBV19 and TRBJ1-1; tentative D call: TRBD1 (5 bases). V was clipped by 5 bases and J by 5 bases, with 15 bases between them. CDR1 is LNHDA, CDR2 SQIVND, per germline (reference sequence). This CDR3 comprises 14 residues.

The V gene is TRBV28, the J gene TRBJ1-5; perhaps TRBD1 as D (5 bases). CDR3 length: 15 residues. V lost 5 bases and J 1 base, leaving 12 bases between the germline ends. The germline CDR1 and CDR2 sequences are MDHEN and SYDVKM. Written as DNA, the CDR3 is TGTGCCAGCAGTCGGGCGGGGGTAAGCAATCAGCCCCAGCATTTT. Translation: CASSRAGVSNQPQHF.

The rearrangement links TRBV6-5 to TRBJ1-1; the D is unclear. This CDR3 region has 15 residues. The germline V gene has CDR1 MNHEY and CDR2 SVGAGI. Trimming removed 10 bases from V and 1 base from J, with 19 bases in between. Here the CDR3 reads CATRPLRSSNTEAFF. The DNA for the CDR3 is TGTGCCACCAGACCGTTAAGGTCCTCGAACACTGAAGCTTTCTTT.

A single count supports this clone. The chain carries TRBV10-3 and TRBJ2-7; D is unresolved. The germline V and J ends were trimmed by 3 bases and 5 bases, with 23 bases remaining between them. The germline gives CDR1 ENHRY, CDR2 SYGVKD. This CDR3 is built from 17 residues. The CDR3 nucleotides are TGTGCCATCAGTGAACAACGGTACCAGGTTGGGGATAACGAGCAGTACTTC. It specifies CAISEQRYQVGDNEQYF.

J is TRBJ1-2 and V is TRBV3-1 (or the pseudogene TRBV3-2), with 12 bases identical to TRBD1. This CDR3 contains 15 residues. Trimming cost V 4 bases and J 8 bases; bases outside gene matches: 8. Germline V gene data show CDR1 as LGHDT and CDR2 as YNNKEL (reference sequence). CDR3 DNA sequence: TGTGCCAGCAGCCCCGGGACAGGGGGCCACGAAGGCTACACCTTC. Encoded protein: CASSPGTGGHEGYTF.

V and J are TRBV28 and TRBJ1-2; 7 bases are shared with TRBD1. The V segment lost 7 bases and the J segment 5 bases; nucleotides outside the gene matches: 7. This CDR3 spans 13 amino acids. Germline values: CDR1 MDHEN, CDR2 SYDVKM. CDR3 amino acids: CASKTGRGYGYTF. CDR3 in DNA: TGTGCCAGCAAGACAGGGAGAGGTTATGGCTACACCTTC.

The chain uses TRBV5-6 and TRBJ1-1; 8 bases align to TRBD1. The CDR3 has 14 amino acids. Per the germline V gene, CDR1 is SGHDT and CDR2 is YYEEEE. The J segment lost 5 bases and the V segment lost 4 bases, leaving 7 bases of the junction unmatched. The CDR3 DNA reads TGTGCCAGCAGCCTAACAGGGGGTGAGACTGAAGCTTTCTTT. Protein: CASSLTGGETEAFF.

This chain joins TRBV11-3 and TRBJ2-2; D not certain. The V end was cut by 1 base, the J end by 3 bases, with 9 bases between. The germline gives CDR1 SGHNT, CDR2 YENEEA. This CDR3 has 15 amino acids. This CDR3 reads CASSLGGRYTGELFF. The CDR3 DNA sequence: TGTGCCAGCAGCTTAGGTGGTAGATACACCGGGGAGCTGTTTTTT. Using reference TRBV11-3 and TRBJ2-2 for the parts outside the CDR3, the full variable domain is EAGVVQSPRYKIIEKKQPVAFWCNPISGHNTLYWYLQNLGQGPELLIRYENEEAVDDSQLPKDRFSAERLKGVDSTLKIQPAELGDSAVYLCASSLGGRYTGELFFGEGSRLTVL.

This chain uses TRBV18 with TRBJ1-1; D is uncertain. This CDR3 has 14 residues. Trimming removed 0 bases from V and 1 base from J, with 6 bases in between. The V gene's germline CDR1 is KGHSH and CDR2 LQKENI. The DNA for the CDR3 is TGTGCCAGCTCACCACCCATGGGGAACACTGAAGCTTTCTTT. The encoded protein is CASSPPMGNTEAFF.

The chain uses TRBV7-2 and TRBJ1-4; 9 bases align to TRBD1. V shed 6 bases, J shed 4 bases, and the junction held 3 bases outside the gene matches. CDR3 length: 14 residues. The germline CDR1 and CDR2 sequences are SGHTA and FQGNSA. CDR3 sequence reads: CASRGTGNNEKLFF. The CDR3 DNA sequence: TGTGCCAGCAGGGGGACAGGGAATAATGAAAAACTGTTTTTT. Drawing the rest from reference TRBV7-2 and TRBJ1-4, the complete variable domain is GAGVSQSPSNKVTEKGKDVELRCDPISGHTALYWYRQSLGQGLEFLIYFQGNSAPDKSGLPSDRFSAERTGGSVSTLTIQRTQQEDSAVYLCASRGTGNNEKLFFGSGTQLSVL.